This TCR beta chain originates from a study of T cells after yellow fever vaccination (dated by TCRdb to the late 2010s). Broadly, across the study: The SMART-Seq v4 Ultra Low Input RNA kit was used to prepare libraries from fractions with low cell numbers. Bulk TCR alpha and beta repertoires were sequenced longitudinally to track T-cell clones before and after primary and booster YFV17D yellow fever vaccination. Two healthy male donors, one aged 18 to 30 and one aged 30 to 40 years, were included in the cohort. Blood was drawn at multiple timepoints before and after primary and secondary immunization, with bulk PBMC replicates and cell subsets isolated. General study outcomes and caveats: Because abundant contaminating clonotypes from the bulk population could be contained in FACS-sorted repertoires, computational filtering was required. Only a couple of donors were included in the study, so the extent to which the findings can be generalized is limited. A small share of clonotypes was detected in both CD4 and CD8 compartments, with the overlap likely arising from convergent recombination. After the booster, most of the clones that had expanded following primary vaccination were detected again (roughly 96% of CD4 and around 88% of CD8), which suggests that memory was broadly maintained. Compared with the primary T-cell response, the secondary T-cell response was weaker but faster, peaking on day 5 rather than day 15.

The germline V end is reduced by 2 bases and the J end by 2 bases; junction bases left unmatched: 10. CDR1 and CDR2 are drawn from the germline V gene (reference sequence): DFQATT, SNEGSKA. Spanning cysteine to phenylalanine, the CDR3 consists of 17 amino acids. Of all the DNA, just the CDR3 is kept, 51 bases in frame from base 1. What the treatment or condition label conveys for this sample: live attenuated yellow fever vaccine strain. PBMCs were isolated from peripheral blood using a standard Ficoll-Paque protocol. Dynabeads CD4 and CD8 positive selection kits were used to isolate CD4 and CD8 T-cell fractions. RNA was extracted with TriZol from bulk PBMCs, CD4 and CD8 fractions, and dextramer-positive and dextramer-negative fractions. This clonotype was counted between two and nine times. The antigen it binds to is not known. Base quality data are lacking; no much larger clone is found one base away.

TCR cDNA was synthesized by 5'RACE template switching, through which a universal primer site and unique molecular identifiers were introduced. Priming for cDNA synthesis came from both the TCR alpha and TCR beta constant segments. Two PCR steps were used to amplify libraries, with sample barcodes and sequencing adapters being added in the second step. Libraries were sequenced on Illumina HiSeq 2500 (2x100 bp) or NovaSeq (2x150 bp). From the authors' description of their analysis: Reads were demultiplexed and collapsed into UMI consensus sequences with MIGEC, and V(D)J alignment was performed with MiXCR. Using edgeR on replicate PBMC samples, clonotypes were called vaccine-responding if FDR was below 0.01 and the log2 fold change was above 5 up to day 15. Bulk clonotypes were assigned CD4 or CD8 identity according to which sequenced CD4 or CD8 repertoire held them at higher abundance. TCRdb applied fastp at Q25 and MiXCR to the public reads, then kept only in-frame beta chains. One record per CDR3 amino acid sequence lists the most common genes and DNA. The V and J calls were not made by the authors but by TCRdb's processing. This sample comprises a few hundred thousand distinct CDR3 sequences, around 13% of them detected only once. The top ten clonotypes cover less than 0.55% of the sample.

Sequences were derived from CD4+ T cells sorted from PBMCs, sampled 45 days after the yellow fever booster vaccination. The V gene is TRBV20-1 and the J gene is TRBJ2-1; TRBD2 fits 9 bases in the junction. This sequence originates from a man in his thirties or forties who received the YFV17D yellow fever vaccine. For the CDR3, the sequence is CSARTGGASGTYNEQFF. The DNA sequence is TGCAGTGCTAGAACCGGTGGCGCTAGCGGGACCTACAATGAGCAGTTCTTC.